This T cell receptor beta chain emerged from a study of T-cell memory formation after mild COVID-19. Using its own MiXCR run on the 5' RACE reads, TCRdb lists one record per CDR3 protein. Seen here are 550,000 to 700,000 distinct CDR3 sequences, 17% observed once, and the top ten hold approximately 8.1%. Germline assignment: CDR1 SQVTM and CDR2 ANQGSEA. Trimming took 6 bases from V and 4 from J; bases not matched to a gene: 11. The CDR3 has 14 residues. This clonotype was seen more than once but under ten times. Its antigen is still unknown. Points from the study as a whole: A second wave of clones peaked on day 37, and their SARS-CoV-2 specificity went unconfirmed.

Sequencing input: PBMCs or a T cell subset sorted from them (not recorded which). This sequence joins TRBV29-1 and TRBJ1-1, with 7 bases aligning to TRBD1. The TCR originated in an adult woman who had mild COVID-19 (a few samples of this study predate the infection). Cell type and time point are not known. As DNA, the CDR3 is TGCAGCGTGTTTTGGGCAGGGGGTTTCACTGAAGCTTTCTTT. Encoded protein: CSVFWAGGFTEAFF. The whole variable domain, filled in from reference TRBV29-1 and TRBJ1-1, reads SAVISQKPSRDICQRGTSLTIQCQVDSQVTMMFWYRQQPGQSLTLIATANQGSEATYESGFVIDKFPISRPNLTFSTLTVSNMSPEDSSIYLCSVFWAGGFTEAFFGQGTRLTVV.